This passage covers 15 T cell receptor beta chains from one sample sequenced in a study of blood T cell repertoires in COVID-19. Profiled with immunoSEQ multiplex PCR; TCRdb holds only in-frame clones, not every one. The data contain approximately 490,000 clones, 88% of them singletons. Sequencing was performed on PBMCs or T cells enriched from blood (not recorded which). These receptors were obtained from a woman aged 55 to 70 who had recovered from COVID-19.

The genes are TRBV27 and TRBJ2-3; possibly TRBD1 for D (6 bases). V was shortened by 2 bases and J by 2 bases, with 14 bases between the two germline ends. The length of the CDR3 is 16 residues. CDR1 is MNHEY, CDR2 SMNVEV, per germline (reference sequence). CDR3 nucleotide sequence: TGTGCCAGCAGTTTAGGTGACAGGCTCCTCACAGATACGCAGTATTTT. Protein sequence: CASSLGDRLLTDTQYF.

Only one count was recorded for this clone. The V and J genes are TRBV7-9 and TRBJ1-5; possibly TRBD1 for D (5 bases). The ends were cut back, 4 bases at V and 2 bases at J, with 9 bases in the middle. The CDR3 has 14 amino acids. The germline gives CDR1 SEHNR, CDR2 FQNEAQ (reference sequence). CDR3 sequence: CASSSDTGNQPQHF. As DNA, the CDR3 is TGTGCCAGCAGCTCGGACACTGGCAATCAGCCCCAGCATTTT.

The chain is built from TRBV5-1 and TRBJ2-5; tentative D call: TRBD1 (6 bases). This CDR3 comprises 17 residues. Trimming cost V 5 bases and J 1 base, with 21 bases left between them. The germline V gene has CDR1 SGHRS and CDR2 YFSETQ. The CDR3 DNA reads as TGCGCCAGCAGTTCCCGGCACCTCAGGGGTCCCCAAGAGACCCAGTACTTC. This sequence encodes CASSSRHLRGPQETQYF.

The chain has TRBV28 and TRBJ1-5, with D maybe TRBD1 (6 bases). Trimming cost V 0 bases and J 2 bases, with 17 bases left between them. The germline gives CDR1 MDHEN, CDR2 SYDVKM. This CDR3 comprises 18 residues. As DNA, the CDR3 is TGTGCCAGCAGTTTATGGGACAGTCGAGGGGGGGGCAATCAGCCCCAGCATTTT. Translating gives CASSLWDSRGGGNQPQHF.

CDR3 in amino acids: CSVEGSRDGADTQYF. The CDR3 region has the DNA TGCAGCGTTGAAGGTAGCAGGGATGGTGCAGATACGCAGTATTTT. This rearrangement joins TRBV29-1 to TRBJ2-3, with D possibly matching TRBD1 (5 bases). The CDR3 extends over 15 amino acids. Germline V gives CDR1 SQVTM, CDR2 ANQGSEA. Between the trimmed V and J ends, which lost 1 base and 4 bases, there was a span of 15 bases.

The CDR3 here is CASSYTTGDGYTF. The DNA of the CDR3 is TGTGCCAGCAGCTATACAACAGGGGATGGCTACACCTTC. V gene TRBV7-2 combines with J gene TRBJ1-2; TRBD1 aligns across 7 bases. The V segment lost 4 bases and the J segment 6 bases; nucleotides outside the gene matches: 5. CDR3 length: 13 residues. The germline gives CDR1 SGHTA, CDR2 FQGNSA.

The V and J genes are TRBV10-2 and TRBJ2-2, with D possibly being TRBD1 (5 bases). Trimming took 6 bases from V and 6 from J, leaving 14 bases between them. CDR3 length: 14 residues. CDR1 and CDR2 (germline): WSHSY, SAAADI. The CDR3 DNA reads as TGCGCCAGCAGGCTAGTATTAGGGGCCGGGGAGCTGTTTTTT. As protein: CASRLVLGAGELFF.

This chain joins TRBV29-1 and TRBJ1-1, with D possibly TRBD1 on 5 matching bases. The CDR3 loop spans 12 amino acids. Trimming took 3 bases from V and 7 from J, leaving 12 bases between them. Per germline, CDR1 SQVTM and CDR2 ANQGSEA. This CDR3 is CSVEGRQGEAFF. In DNA, the CDR3 is TGCAGCGTTGAGGGGCGGCAGGGTGAAGCTTTCTTT.

The chain joins TRBV7-2 to TRBJ2-2; the D is unclear. With 2 bases removed from V and 1 base from J, the gap between germline ends came to 5 bases. CDR1 SGHTA and CDR2 FQGNSA come from the germline V gene. This CDR3 is 14 amino acids long. Here the CDR3 reads CASSLSGNTGELFF. The CDR3 DNA follows: TGTGCCAGCAGCTTATCAGGGAACACCGGGGAGCTGTTTTTT.

The chain has TRBV27 and TRBJ1-2, with D maybe TRBD1 (6 bases). The germline gives CDR1 MNHEY, CDR2 SMNVEV (reference sequence). V lost 4 bases to trimming and J lost 4 bases, with 13 bases between them. This CDR3 contains 14 residues. The chain's CDR3 is CASSSSGAAYGYTF. In DNA, the CDR3 is TGTGCCAGCAGTTCCTCAGGGGCGGCCTATGGCTACACCTTC.

The CDR3 sequence is CASRLPGTRQETQYF. CDR3 DNA: TGTGCCAGCAGGCTACCCGGGACTCGCCAAGAGACCCAGTACTTC. The chain combines TRBV6-5 with TRBJ2-5; D is perhaps TRBD2 (6 bases). The CDR3 has 15 residues. Deletions cut 6 bases from V and 1 base from J, with 15 bases between. Germline values: CDR1 MNHEY, CDR2 SVGAGI.

The chain has TRBV7-8 and TRBJ2-6, with D possibly being TRBD1 (6 bases). Trimming removed 5 bases from V and 0 bases from J, with 23 bases in between. This CDR3 has 20 residues. Germline assignment: CDR1 SGHVS and CDR2 FQNEAQ. The CDR3 loop is CASSAWGRLIRDSGANVLTF. The CDR3 region has the DNA TGTGCCAGCAGCGCTTGGGGGCGGCTGATACGTGACTCTGGGGCCAACGTCCTGACTTTC.

This chain uses TRBV11-2 with TRBJ1-2; 7 nucleotides align to TRBD1. Germline V gene sequence: CDR1 SGHAT, CDR2 FQNNGV. The V and J ends lost 3 bases and 5 bases, in that order; junction bases with no gene match: 18. The CDR3 is made up of 18 amino acids. DNA for the CDR3: TGTGCCAGCAGCTTCCGGTTAGAGTCCAGGGCAGGGGGATATGGCTACACCTTC. It is translated as CASSFRLESRAGGYGYTF.

This chain joins TRBV4-1 and TRBJ1-4; 7 positions match TRBD1. V gave up 5 bases and J gave up 0 bases; unmatched junction bases: 6. Germline V lookup: CDR1 MGHRA, CDR2 YSYEKL. The CDR3 sequence is 16 residues long. This chain's CDR3 is CASSWRTGATNEKLFF. The CDR3 DNA reads as TGCGCCAGCAGCTGGCGAACAGGGGCAACTAATGAAAAACTGTTTTTT.

The chain joins TRBV12-3 or TRBV12-4 to TRBJ1-1; 7 bases map to TRBD1. CDR3 length equals 13 residues. The V segment lost 5 bases and the J segment 7 bases; nucleotides outside the gene matches: 7. This chain's CDR3 is CASSPGTVIEAFF. The DNA of the CDR3 is TGTGCCAGCAGTCCGGGGACAGTTATTGAAGCTTTCTTT.